This TCR beta chain was captured by sequencing in a study of blood T cell repertoires in COVID-19. Study details: Some COVID-19 samples were acute and others convalescent; all came from the United States, Italy and Spain. From T cells, B-cell-depleted T cells, or PBMCs came the material, which was cDNA or gDNA.

The protocol was immunoSEQ multiplex PCR, while the TCRdb copy is restricted to in-frame clones and leaves out a portion. The table records about 130,000 clones, roughly 79% of them present only once. The CDR3 has 13 residues. Trimming removed 1 base from V and 7 bases from J, with 8 bases in between. Germline CDR1 SGHTA, CDR2 FQGNSA. The sequence came from an elderly man with acute or convalescent COVID-19. The chain employs TRBV7-2 and TRBJ1-3; D unresolved. The sequenced material came from peripheral blood. Written as DNA, the CDR3 is TGTGCCAGCAGCTTAGGCCTTCGGAACACCATATATTTT. It is translated as CASSLGLRNTIYF.